Detailed here is one TCR beta chain. The target antigen is unknown. Trimming removed 6 bases from V and 5 bases from J; junction bases left unmatched: 14. The V gene's germline CDR1 is MNHEY and CDR2 SMNVEV (reference sequence). The CDR3 length is 19 residues. TCRdb's copy holds only in-frame clones and misses some; the assay was immunoSEQ multiplex PCR. This table holds 60,000 to 75,000 clones, 70% to 90% found once. The sample is drawn from a study of graft-versus-host responses after intestinal transplantation. Study-level findings and limits: Peak circulating GvH clone levels were associated with early post-transplant HvG declines.

This sequence originates from a human donor who received an intestinal transplant. The chain recombines TRBV27 with TRBJ2-1, with 15 bases fitting TRBD2. Sequenced material: unstimulated CD8+ T cells sorted from spleen or lymph node cells, taken before intestinal transplant. CDR3 region: CASSLFPGLAGGPNNEQFF. In DNA form, the CDR3 reads TGTGCCAGCAGCCTTTTTCCGGGACTAGCGGGAGGCCCTAACAATGAGCAGTTCTTC.